This T cell receptor (beta chain) stems from a study of T-cell memory formation after mild COVID-19. Study-wide context: The two donors had largely donor-specific TCR clusters.

As regards this clonotype: Antigen unknown.

CDR3 length equals 15 residues. Germline CDR1 MDHEN, CDR2 SYDVKM. V was shortened by 8 bases and J by 0 bases, with 11 bases between the two germline ends. Study-wide points: Pre-infection memory showed some responding clones, and this suggested that cross-reactive memory joined. Contracting clones from day 15 to 85 had balanced CD4/CD8; later expanders favoured CD4+.

MiXCR, run by TCRdb on the 5' RACE reads, gives a single entry per CDR3 protein. Seen here are 400,000 to 450,000 distinct CDR3 sequences, roughly 18% observed once, and the top ten hold about 22%. Sequences were obtained from PBMCs or a T cell subset sorted from them (not recorded which). The TCR originated in a man between 18 and 29 years old who had mild COVID-19 (a few samples of this study predate the infection). Cell type and time point are not known. The chain has TRBV28 and TRBJ2-6, with a weak D call TRBD1 (6 bases). CDR3 sequence reads: CASQQGSSGANVLTF. In nucleotides, the CDR3 is TGTGCCAGCCAACAGGGTAGCTCTGGGGCCAACGTCCTGACTTTC.